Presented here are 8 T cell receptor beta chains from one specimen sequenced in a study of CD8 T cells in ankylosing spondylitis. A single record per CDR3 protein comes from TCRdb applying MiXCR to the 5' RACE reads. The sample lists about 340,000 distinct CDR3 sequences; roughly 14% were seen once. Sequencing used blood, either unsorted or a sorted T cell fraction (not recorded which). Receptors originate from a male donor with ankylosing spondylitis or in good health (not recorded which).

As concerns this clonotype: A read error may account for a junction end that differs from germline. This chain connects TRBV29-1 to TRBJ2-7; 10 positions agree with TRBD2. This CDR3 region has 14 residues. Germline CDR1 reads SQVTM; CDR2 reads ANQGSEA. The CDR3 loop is CSVYTLSGRASINF. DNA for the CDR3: TGCAGCGTCTACACCCTGAGCGGGAGGGCCTCTATAAACTTC.

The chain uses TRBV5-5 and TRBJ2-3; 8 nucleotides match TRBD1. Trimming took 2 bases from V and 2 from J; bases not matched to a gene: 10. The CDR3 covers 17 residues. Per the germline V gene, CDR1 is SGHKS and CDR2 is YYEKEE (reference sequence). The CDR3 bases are TGTGCCAGCAGCTTCCCCGCGGGACAGGCCTACACAGATACGCAGTATTTT. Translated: CASSFPAGQAYTDTQYF.

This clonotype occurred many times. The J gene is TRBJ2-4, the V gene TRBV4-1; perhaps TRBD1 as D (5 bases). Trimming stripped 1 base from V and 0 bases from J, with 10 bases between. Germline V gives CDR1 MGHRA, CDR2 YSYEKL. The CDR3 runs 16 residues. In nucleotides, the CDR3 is TGCGCCAGCAGCCAAGCGACAGTTTTAGCCAAAAACATTCAGTACTTC. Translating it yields CASSQATVLAKNIQYF.

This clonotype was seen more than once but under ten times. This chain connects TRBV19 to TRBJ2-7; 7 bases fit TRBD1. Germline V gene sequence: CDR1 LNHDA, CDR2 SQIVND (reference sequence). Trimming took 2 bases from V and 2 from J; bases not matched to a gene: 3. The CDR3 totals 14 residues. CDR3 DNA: TGTGCCAGTAGTATATTAAGGGGGCCCTACGAGCAGTACTTC. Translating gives CASSILRGPYEQYF.

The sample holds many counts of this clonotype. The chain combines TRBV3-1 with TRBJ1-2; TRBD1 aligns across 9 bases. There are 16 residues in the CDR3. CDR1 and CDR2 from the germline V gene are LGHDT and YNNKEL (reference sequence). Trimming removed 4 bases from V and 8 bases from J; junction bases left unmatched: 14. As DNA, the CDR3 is TGTGCCAGCAGCCTGTCCGGGACAGGGACTGGTGACGGCTACACCTTC. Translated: CASSLSGTGTGDGYTF.

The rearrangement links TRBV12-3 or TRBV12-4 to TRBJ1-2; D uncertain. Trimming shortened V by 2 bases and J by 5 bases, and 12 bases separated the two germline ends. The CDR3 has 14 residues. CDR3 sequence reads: CASSLRQVEYGYTF. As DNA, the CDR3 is TGTGCCAGCAGTTTAAGGCAGGTGGAATATGGCTACACCTTC.

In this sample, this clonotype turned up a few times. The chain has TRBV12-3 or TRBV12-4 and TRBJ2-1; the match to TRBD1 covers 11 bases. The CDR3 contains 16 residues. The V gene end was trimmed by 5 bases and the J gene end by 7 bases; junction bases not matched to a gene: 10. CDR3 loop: CASSPTDRGQVNEQFF. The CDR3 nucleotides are TGTGCCAGCAGTCCAACGGACAGGGGGCAGGTTAATGAGCAGTTCTTC.

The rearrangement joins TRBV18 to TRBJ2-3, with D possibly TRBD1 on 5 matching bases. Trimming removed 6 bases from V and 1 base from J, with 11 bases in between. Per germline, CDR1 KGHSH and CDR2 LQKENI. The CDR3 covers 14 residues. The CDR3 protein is CASSLTRGTDTQYF. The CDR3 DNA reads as TGTGCCAGCTCCCTGACCAGGGGCACAGATACGCAGTATTTT.